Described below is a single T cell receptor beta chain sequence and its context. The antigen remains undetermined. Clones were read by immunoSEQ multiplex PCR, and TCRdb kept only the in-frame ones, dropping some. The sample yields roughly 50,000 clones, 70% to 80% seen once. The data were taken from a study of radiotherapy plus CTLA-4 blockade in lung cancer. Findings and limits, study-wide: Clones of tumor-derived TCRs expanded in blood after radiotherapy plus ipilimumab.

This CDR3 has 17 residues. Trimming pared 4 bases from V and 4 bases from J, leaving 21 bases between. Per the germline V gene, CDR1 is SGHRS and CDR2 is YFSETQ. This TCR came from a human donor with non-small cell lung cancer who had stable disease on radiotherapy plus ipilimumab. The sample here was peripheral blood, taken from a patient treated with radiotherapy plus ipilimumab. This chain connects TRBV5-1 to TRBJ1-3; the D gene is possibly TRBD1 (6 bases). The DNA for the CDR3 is TGCGCCAGCAGCGCTACTGCGACAGGTGCGCTCGGAAACACCATATATTTT. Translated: CASSATATGALGNTIYF.